The sequence of this T cell receptor (beta chain) was determined in a study of early T cells in non-severe SARS-CoV-2 infection. Using its own MiXCR run on the 5' RACE reads, TCRdb lists one record per CDR3 protein. The data contain under 75,000 distinct CDR3 sequences, roughly an eighth of them seen just once; the ten biggest clones take up about 8.3%. This clonotype has at least ten counts. The CDR3 runs 14 residues. Germline values: CDR1 MNHEY, CDR2 SMNVEV (reference sequence). The V gene end was trimmed by 8 bases and the J gene end by 4 bases; junction bases not matched to a gene: 4. Material for sequencing was whole blood. This TCR was sampled from an adult who was a healthcare worker with PCR-confirmed SARS-CoV-2 infection or an uninfected control (not recorded which). The chain links TRBV27 to TRBJ2-1; 11 bases line up with TRBD2. In DNA form, the CDR3 reads TGTGCCAGCCGACTAGCGGGAATTTACAATGAGCAGTTCTTC. Translated, it gives CASRLAGIYNEQFF.